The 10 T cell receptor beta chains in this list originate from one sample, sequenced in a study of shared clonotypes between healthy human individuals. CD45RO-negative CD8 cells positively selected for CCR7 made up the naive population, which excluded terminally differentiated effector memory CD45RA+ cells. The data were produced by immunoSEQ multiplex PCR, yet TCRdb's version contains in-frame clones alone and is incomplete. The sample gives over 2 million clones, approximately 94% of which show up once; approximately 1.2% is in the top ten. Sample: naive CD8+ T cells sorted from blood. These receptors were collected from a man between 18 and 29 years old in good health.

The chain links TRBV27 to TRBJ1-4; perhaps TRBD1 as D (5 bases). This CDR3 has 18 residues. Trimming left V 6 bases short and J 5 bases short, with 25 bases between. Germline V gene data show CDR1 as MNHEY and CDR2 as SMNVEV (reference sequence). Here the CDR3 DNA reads TGTGCCAGCAGCCGGCGGGCCATCGCGGGGGGTGGGAATGAAAAACTGTTTTTT. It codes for CASSRRAIAGGGNEKLFF.

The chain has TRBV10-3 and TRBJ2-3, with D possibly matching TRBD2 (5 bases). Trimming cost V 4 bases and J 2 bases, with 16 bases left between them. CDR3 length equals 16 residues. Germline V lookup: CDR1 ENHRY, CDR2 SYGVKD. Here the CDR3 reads CAISGTDSPSTDTQYF. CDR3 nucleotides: TGTGCCATCAGTGGGACGGACTCCCCGTCCACAGATACGCAGTATTTT.

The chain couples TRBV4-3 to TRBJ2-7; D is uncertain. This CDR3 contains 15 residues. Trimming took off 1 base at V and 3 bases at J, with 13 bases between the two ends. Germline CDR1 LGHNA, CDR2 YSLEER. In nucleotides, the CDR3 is TGCGCCAGCAGCCAAGGGGTACAGAGCCTCTACGAGCAGTACTTC. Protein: CASSQGVQSLYEQYF.

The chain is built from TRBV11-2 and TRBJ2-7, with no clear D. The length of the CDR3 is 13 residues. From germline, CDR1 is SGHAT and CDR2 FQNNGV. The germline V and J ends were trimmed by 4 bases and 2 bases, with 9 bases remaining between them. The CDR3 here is CASSSVTTYEQYF. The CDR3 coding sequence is TGTGCCAGCAGCTCGGTCACGACCTACGAGCAGTACTTC. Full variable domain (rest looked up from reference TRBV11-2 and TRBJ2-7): EAGVAQSPRYKIIEKRQSVAFWCNPISGHATLYWYQQILGQGPKLLIQFQNNGVVDDSQLPKDRFSAERLKGVDSTLKIQPAKLEDSAVYLCASSSVTTYEQYFGPGTRLTVT.

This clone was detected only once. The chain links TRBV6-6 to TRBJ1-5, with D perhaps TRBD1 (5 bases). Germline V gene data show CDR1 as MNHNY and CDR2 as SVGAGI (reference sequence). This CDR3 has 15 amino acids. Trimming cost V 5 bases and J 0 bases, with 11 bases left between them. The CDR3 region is CASSRDLDSNQPQHF. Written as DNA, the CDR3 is TGTGCCAGCAGTCGGGACCTGGATAGCAATCAGCCCCAGCATTTT.

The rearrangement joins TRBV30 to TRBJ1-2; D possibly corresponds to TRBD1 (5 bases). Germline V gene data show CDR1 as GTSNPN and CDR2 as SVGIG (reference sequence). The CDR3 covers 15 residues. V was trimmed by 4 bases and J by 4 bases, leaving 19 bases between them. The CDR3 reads CAWKGTAQGIYGYTF. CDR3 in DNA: TGTGCCTGGAAGGGGACGGCCCAGGGAATCTATGGCTACACCTTC.

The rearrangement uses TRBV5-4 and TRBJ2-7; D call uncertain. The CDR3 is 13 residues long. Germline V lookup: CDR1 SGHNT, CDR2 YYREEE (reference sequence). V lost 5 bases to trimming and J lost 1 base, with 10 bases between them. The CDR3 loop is CASRDPDSYEQYF. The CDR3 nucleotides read TGTGCCAGCAGAGACCCCGATTCCTACGAGCAGTACTTC.

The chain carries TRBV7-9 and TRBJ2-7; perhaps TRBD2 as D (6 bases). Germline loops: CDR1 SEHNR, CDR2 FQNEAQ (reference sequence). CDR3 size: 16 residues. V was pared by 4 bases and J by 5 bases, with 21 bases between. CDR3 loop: CASSSPSSARSDEQYF. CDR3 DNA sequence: TGTGCCAGCAGCTCCCCTTCTAGCGCGAGGAGTGACGAGCAGTACTTC. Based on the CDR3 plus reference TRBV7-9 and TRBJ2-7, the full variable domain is DTGVSQNPRHKITKRGQNVTFRCDPISEHNRLYWYRQTLGQGPEFLTYFQNEAQLEKSRLLSDRFSAERPKGSFSTLEIQRTEQGDSAMYLCASSSPSSARSDEQYFGPGTRLTVT.

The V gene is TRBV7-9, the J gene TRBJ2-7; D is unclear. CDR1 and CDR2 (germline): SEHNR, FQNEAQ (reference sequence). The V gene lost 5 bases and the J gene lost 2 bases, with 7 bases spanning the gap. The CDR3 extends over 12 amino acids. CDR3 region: CASSHQAYEQYF. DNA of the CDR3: TGTGCCAGCAGCCACCAAGCCTACGAGCAGTACTTC.

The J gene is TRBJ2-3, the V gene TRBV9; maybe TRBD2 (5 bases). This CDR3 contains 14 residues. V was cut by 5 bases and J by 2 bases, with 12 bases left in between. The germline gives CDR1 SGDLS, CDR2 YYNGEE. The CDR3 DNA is TGTGCCAGCAGTGCCGGGATTTCCACAGATACGCAGTATTTT. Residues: CASSAGISTDTQYF.